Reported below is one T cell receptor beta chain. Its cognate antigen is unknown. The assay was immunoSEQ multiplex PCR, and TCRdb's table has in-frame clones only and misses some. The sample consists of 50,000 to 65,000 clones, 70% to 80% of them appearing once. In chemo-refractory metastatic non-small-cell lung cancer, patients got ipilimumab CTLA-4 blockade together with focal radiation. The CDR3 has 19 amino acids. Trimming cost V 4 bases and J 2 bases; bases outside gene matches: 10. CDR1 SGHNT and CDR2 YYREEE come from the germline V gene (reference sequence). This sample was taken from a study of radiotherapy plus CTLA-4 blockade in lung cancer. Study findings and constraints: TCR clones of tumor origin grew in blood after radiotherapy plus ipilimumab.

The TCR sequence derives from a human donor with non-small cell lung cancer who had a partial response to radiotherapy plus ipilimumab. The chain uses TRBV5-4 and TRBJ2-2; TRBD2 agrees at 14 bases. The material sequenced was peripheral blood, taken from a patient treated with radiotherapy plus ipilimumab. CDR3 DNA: TGTGCCAGCAGCCCCCCAGGACTAGCGGGGGGAAAAAACACCGGGGAGCTGTTTTTT. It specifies CASSPPGLAGGKNTGELFF.